A single sample is the source of the 31 T cell receptor beta chains below, sequenced in a study of radiotherapy plus CTLA-4 blockade in lung cancer. Generated by immunoSEQ multiplex PCR, the TCRdb table keeps only in-frame clones and is missing some. The table lists roughly 75,000 clones, 84% of them singletons. The specimen comprised peripheral blood, sampled from a patient treated with radiotherapy plus ipilimumab. These receptors were taken from a human donor with non-small cell lung cancer who had stable disease on radiotherapy plus ipilimumab.

J is TRBJ2-7 and V is TRBV30, with a weak D call TRBD2 (5 bases). V was shortened by 1 base and J by 5 bases, with 6 bases between the two germline ends. This CDR3 region has 11 residues. The germline V gene has CDR1 GTSNPN and CDR2 SVGIG (reference sequence). The CDR3 DNA follows: TGTGCCTGGAGTGGGCGGGACGAGCAGTACTTC. This encodes CAWSGRDEQYF.

This clone was picked up a small number of times. The junction and the germline gene differ at one end; a read error may be behind it. The gene calls are TRBV19 and TRBJ1-2, with D uncertain. The CDR3 has 14 residues. CDR1 LNHDA and CDR2 SQIVND come from the germline V gene (reference sequence). The CDR3 spells CASSEKGRFYGYTF. The CDR3 DNA reads TGTGCGAGTAGTGAGAAAGGGCGGTTCTATGGCTACACCTTC.

The V call is TRBV19, the J call TRBJ1-4; unclear D gene. Germline-derived CDR1 and CDR2 are LNHDA and SQIVND (reference sequence). The CDR3 totals 13 residues. V was pared by 7 bases and J by 11 bases, with 17 bases between. The CDR3 sequence is CASIGPEGSKLFF. The CDR3 DNA reads as TGTGCCAGTATTGGTCCGGAAGGCAGTAAACTGTTTTTT.

For the CDR3, the DNA is TGTGCCAGCGCCGACAGGTACAAATACAATGAGCAGTTCTTC. This gives the protein CASADRYKYNEQFF. The chain couples TRBV6-1 to TRBJ2-1; the D gene is possibly TRBD1 (6 bases). Per germline, CDR1 MNHNS and CDR2 SASEGT. With 8 bases removed from V and 4 bases from J, the gap between germline ends came to 15 bases. The CDR3 loop spans 14 amino acids.

The rearrangement joins TRBV27 to TRBJ2-3; 7 nucleotides match TRBD2. V dropped 0 bases and J dropped 8; count of bases not matched to a gene: 8. Looked up from germline, CDR1 is MNHEY and CDR2 is SMNVEV (reference sequence). The CDR3 totals 15 residues. CDR3 coding DNA: TGTGCCAGCAGTTTATCTTCTCGCGGGACTACTACGCAGTATTTT. Its translation is CASSLSSRGTTTQYF.

This clone has only one observation. The V call is TRBV15, the J call TRBJ2-7; 7 bases line up with TRBD2. The trim removed 0 bases at V and 7 bases at J, leaving 3 bases unmatched. This CDR3 comprises 13 residues. Germline CDR1 and CDR2: LNHNV and YYDKDF (reference sequence). CDR3 amino acids: CATSRDGGGEQYF. In nucleotides, the CDR3 is TGTGCCACCAGCAGAGATGGGGGGGGAGAGCAGTACTTC. The full variable domain, completed using reference TRBV15 and TRBJ2-7, is DAMVIQNPRYQVTQFGKPVTLSCSQTLNHNVMYWYQQKSSQAPKLLFHYYDKDFNNEADTPDNFQSRRPNTSFCFLDIRSPGLGDTAMYLCATSRDGGGEQYFGPGTRLTVT.

On this clone itself: Different DNA sequences within this sample yield the same CDR3. The gene calls are TRBV11-2 and TRBJ2-3; 11 bases match TRBD1. Trimming removed 5 bases from V and 6 bases from J; junction bases left unmatched: 7. The CDR3 is 15 residues long. CDR1 is SGHAT, CDR2 FQNNGV, per germline. CDR3 region: CASSPDRGQVDTQYF. CDR3 DNA sequence: TGTGCCAGCAGCCCGGACAGGGGGCAGGTGGATACGCAGTATTTT.

The J gene is TRBJ2-1, the V gene TRBV19, with 7 bases aligning to TRBD2. Germline CDR1 reads LNHDA; CDR2 reads SQIVND (reference sequence). V trimming: 2 bases; J trimming: 4 bases; junction bases outside the gene matches: 14. The CDR3 is 18 residues long. CDR3 loop: CASSITSWGSGLYNEQFF. The DNA for the CDR3 is TGTGCCAGTAGTATAACTTCTTGGGGTAGCGGGTTATACAATGAGCAGTTCTTC.

The CDR3 loop reads CASSKGQIYEQYF. In DNA, the CDR3 is TGTGCCAGTAGTAAGGGACAGATCTACGAGCAGTACTTC. The gene calls are TRBV19 and TRBJ2-7, with 7 bases aligning to TRBD1. The CDR3 extends over 13 amino acids. The V and J ends lost 4 bases and 3 bases, in that order; junction bases with no gene match: 3. Germline CDR1 is LNHDA and CDR2 is SQIVND (reference sequence).

The J gene is TRBJ2-1, the V gene TRBV6-6, with D perhaps matching TRBD2 (7 bases). The V end was cut by 4 bases, the J end by 8 bases, with 15 bases between. Germline CDR1 and CDR2: MNHNY and SVGAGI (reference sequence). The CDR3 extends over 14 amino acids. The CDR3 loop reads CASSSLGGPDEQFF. CDR3 nucleotides: TGTGCCAGCAGTTCTCTGGGGGGGCCGGATGAGCAGTTCTTC.

The CDR3 DNA reads as TGCGCCAGCAGCTGGTATAAAACAGGGGCCCGAGAGACCCAGTACTTC. Translating it yields CASSWYKTGARETQYF. This rearrangement joins TRBV5-1 to TRBJ2-5; 7 nucleotides match TRBD1. The J segment lost 4 bases and the V segment lost 3 bases, leaving 12 bases of the junction unmatched. Germline V gene lookup returns CDR1 SGHRS and CDR2 YFSETQ. This CDR3 is 16 amino acids long.

The gene calls are TRBV28 and TRBJ1-2, with D uncertain. Germline CDR1 MDHEN, CDR2 SYDVKM. The CDR3 has 12 amino acids. V was pared by 6 bases and J by 4 bases, with 9 bases between. The CDR3, as DNA: TGTGCCAGCAGCAAGTACCCCTATGGCTACACCTTC. Protein: CASSKYPYGYTF.

The J gene is TRBJ1-5, the V gene TRBV28; 7 nucleotides agree with TRBD1. CDR3 length: 15 amino acids. Trimming took 6 bases from V and 2 from J; bases not matched to a gene: 7. The germline V gene encodes CDR1 MDHEN and CDR2 SYDVKM. The CDR3 sequence: CASRPGGMGNQPQHF. The DNA for the CDR3 is TGTGCCAGCAGACCAGGGGGAATGGGCAATCAGCCCCAGCATTTT.

This chain connects TRBV6-4 to TRBJ2-1; no clear D. Germline CDR1 MRHNA, CDR2 SNTAGT. Trimming pared 7 bases from V and 6 bases from J, leaving 7 bases between. This CDR3 has 11 amino acids. CDR3 loop: CASKDRNEQFF. The CDR3 nucleotides are TGTGCCAGCAAGGACCGCAATGAGCAGTTCTTC.

The V call is TRBV5-1, the J call TRBJ1-1; no reliable D call. Germline CDR1 reads SGHRS; CDR2 reads YFSETQ. The CDR3 spans 14 residues. Trimming took 3 bases from V and 10 from J, leaving 19 bases between them. CDR3 nucleotide sequence: TGCGCCAGCAGCTCCTACAGTGGATCGGCGGGAGCTTTCTTT. Protein: CASSSYSGSAGAFF.

The chain employs TRBV21-1 and TRBJ2-5; TRBD2, as called in the table, went unchecked against the DNA. TRBV21-1 corresponds to a pseudogene. This CDR3 is 16 amino acids long. CDR3 amino acids: CASSKVSGRVQETQYF. The CDR3 DNA sequence: TGTGCCAGCAGCAAAGTAAGCGGGAGGGTTCAAGAGACCCAGTACTTC.

The chain uses TRBV5-1 and TRBJ2-1; 11 bases are shared with TRBD2. The CDR3 consists of 14 residues. Germline-derived CDR1 and CDR2 are SGHRS and YFSETQ. Trimming removed 5 bases from V and 3 bases from J; junction bases left unmatched: 1. As DNA, the CDR3 is TGCGCCAGCAGTAGCGGGGGGGTCTACAATGAGCAGTTCTTC. Its translation is CASSSGGVYNEQFF.

V is TRBV7-9 and J is TRBJ2-1; possibly TRBD1 for D (5 bases). The V end lost 6 bases, the J end lost 9 bases, and 12 bases lay between the germline ends. CDR1 and CDR2 (germline): SEHNR, FQNEAQ (reference sequence). CDR3 length: 12 residues. CDR3 nucleotide sequence: TGTGCCAGCAGGTCGACAGTAGGTGAGCAGTTCTTC. Translated, it gives CASRSTVGEQFF.

The chain links TRBV4-1 to TRBJ1-4; TRBD1 is a possible D gene (5 bases). V shed 4 bases and J shed 0 bases, with 18 bases lying between them. Per germline, CDR1 MGHRA and CDR2 YSYEKL. The CDR3 consists of 18 residues. This CDR3 reads CASSLPEGTRATNEKLFF. The CDR3 DNA reads TGCGCCAGCAGCCTCCCAGAAGGGACGCGAGCAACTAATGAAAAACTGTTTTTT.

The V and J genes are TRBV2 and TRBJ1-1; 12 bases are shared with TRBD1. This CDR3 is 22 amino acids long. The trim removed 6 bases at V and 0 bases at J, leaving 23 bases unmatched. CDR1 is SNHLY, CDR2 FYNNEI, per germline. The CDR3 is CASRREGSGTGGAWSVNTEAFF. The CDR3, as DNA: TGTGCCAGCAGGCGGGAGGGATCCGGGACAGGGGGCGCCTGGAGTGTGAACACTGAAGCTTTCTTT.

The chain carries TRBV2 and TRBJ1-4; 7 nucleotides line up with TRBD1. The CDR3 has 13 residues. Germline V gene lookup returns CDR1 SNHLY and CDR2 FYNNEI. The V and J ends lost 3 bases and 14 bases, in that order; junction bases with no gene match: 9. The chain's CDR3 is CASSDGSSRGLFF. The CDR3 DNA reads TGTGCCAGCAGTGATGGGTCCTCCAGGGGGCTGTTTTTT. The full variable domain, with the rest looked up from reference TRBV2 and TRBJ1-4, is EPEVTQTPSHQVTQMGQEVILRCVPISNHLYFYWYRQILGQKVEFLVSFYNNEISEKSEIFDDQFSVERPDGSNFTLKIRSTKLEDSAMYFCASSDGSSRGLFFGSGTQLSVL.

The chain uses TRBV7-3 and TRBJ1-5, with TRBD1 as a possible D gene (6 bases). Germline CDR1 SGHTA, CDR2 FQGTGA. Deletions cut 5 bases from V and 8 bases from J, with 13 bases between. This CDR3 comprises 13 residues. The CDR3 loop is CASSQDSGEPQHF. The CDR3 bases are TGTGCCAGCAGCCAGGACAGCGGCGAGCCCCAGCATTTT.

V is TRBV11-2 and J is TRBJ2-3; D is unclear. This CDR3 spans 13 amino acids. CDR1 and CDR2 from the germline V gene are SGHAT and FQNNGV. V gave up 4 bases and J gave up 4 bases, with 9 bases separating them. CDR3 sequence: CASSSNPADTQYF. CDR3 coding DNA: TGTGCCAGCAGCTCGAACCCCGCAGATACGCAGTATTTT.

The chain employs TRBV28 and TRBJ2-7; 10 bases align to TRBD1. CDR3 length: 17 amino acids. Trimming cost V 3 bases and J 7 bases; bases outside gene matches: 15. The V gene's germline CDR1 is MDHEN and CDR2 SYDVKM. The chain's CDR3 is CASSFLSPGTGVGEQYF. DNA of the CDR3: TGTGCCAGCAGTTTCCTCAGCCCGGGGACAGGGGTGGGGGAGCAGTACTTC. The whole variable domain, filled in from reference TRBV28 and TRBJ2-7, reads DVKVTQSSRYLVKRTGEKVFLECVQDMDHENMFWYRQDPGLGLRLIYFSYDVKMKEKGDIPEGYSVSREKKERFSLILESASTNQTSMYLCASSFLSPGTGVGEQYFGPGTRLTVT.

The chain uses TRBV9 and TRBJ2-1, with 14 bases that match TRBD2. Germline assignment: CDR1 SGDLS and CDR2 YYNGEE. CDR3 length equals 18 residues. Unmatched junction bases numbered 3, after V lost 0 bases and J lost 1 base. The CDR3 DNA is TGTGCCAGCAGCGTAGGGGGGACTAGCGGGAGTTCCTACAATGAGCAGTTCTTC. It specifies CASSVGGTSGSSYNEQFF.

The V and J genes are TRBV6-6 and TRBJ1-4; D is ambiguous. CDR1 and CDR2 (germline): MNHNY, SVGAGI (reference sequence). The V gene lost 2 bases and the J gene lost 3 bases, with 13 bases spanning the gap. The CDR3 has 16 amino acids. CDR3 in amino acids: CASSYALPSANEKLFF. The CDR3 DNA is TGTGCCAGCAGTTACGCCTTGCCCTCAGCTAATGAAAAACTGTTTTTT.

J is TRBJ2-3 and V is TRBV28; no clear D. CDR3 length: 16 amino acids. Germline V gene lookup returns CDR1 MDHEN and CDR2 SYDVKM. The germline V and J ends were trimmed by 2 bases and 0 bases, with 12 bases remaining between them. In DNA, the CDR3 is TGTGCCAGCAGTTTAGCAGGTGGTTTGAGCACAGATACGCAGTATTTT. Encoded protein: CASSLAGGLSTDTQYF.

The gene calls are TRBV7-8 and TRBJ1-2; TRBD1 agrees at 11 bases. This CDR3 region has 16 residues. Per the germline V gene, CDR1 is SGHVS and CDR2 is FQNEAQ. V lost 4 bases to trimming and J lost 4 bases; unmatched junction nucleotides: 8. The CDR3 here is CASSSRPGTGGYGYTF. The CDR3, as DNA: TGTGCCAGCAGCTCGAGACCTGGGACAGGGGGCTATGGCTACACCTTC.

V gene TRBV30 combines with J gene TRBJ1-1; D ambiguous. V shed 4 bases and J shed 1 base, with 10 bases lying between them. Germline loops: CDR1 GTSNPN, CDR2 SVGIG (reference sequence). CDR3 length: 13 residues. This CDR3 reads CAWIPAGNTEAFF. CDR3 nucleotides: TGTGCCTGGATCCCGGCGGGGAACACTGAAGCTTTCTTT. Based on the CDR3 plus reference TRBV30 and TRBJ1-1, the full variable domain is SQTIHQWPATLVQPVGSPLSLECTVEGTSNPNLYWYRQAAGRGLQLLFYSVGIGQISSEVPQNLSASRPQDRQFILSSKKLLLSDSGFYLCAWIPAGNTEAFFGQGTRLTVV.

The V and J genes are TRBV4-1 and TRBJ2-1; 10 bases map to TRBD2. Germline-derived CDR1 and CDR2 are MGHRA and YSYEKL. The CDR3 has 13 residues. After removal of 2 bases from V and 10 bases from J, the junction contained 2 bases not matched to a gene. CDR3: CASSQSLAGEQFF. The CDR3 DNA reads TGCGCCAGCAGCCAATCACTAGCGGGAGAGCAGTTCTTC.

The J gene is TRBJ2-2, the V gene TRBV12-5, with TRBD1 matching 11 bases. The germline gives CDR1 LGHNT, CDR2 FRNRAP. The J segment lost 3 bases and the V segment lost 6 bases, leaving 3 bases of the junction unmatched. The CDR3 runs 15 residues. CDR3 protein: CASGKGQGDTGELFF. The DNA for the CDR3 is TGTGCTAGTGGAAAGGGACAGGGGGACACCGGGGAGCTGTTTTTT. Full variable domain (remainder filled in from reference TRBV12-5 and TRBJ2-2): DARVTQTPRHKVTEMGQEVTMRCQPILGHNTVFWYRQTMMQGLELLAYFRNRAPLDDSGMPKDRFSAEMPDATLATLKIQPSEPRDSAVYFCASGKGQGDTGELFFGEGSRLTVL.